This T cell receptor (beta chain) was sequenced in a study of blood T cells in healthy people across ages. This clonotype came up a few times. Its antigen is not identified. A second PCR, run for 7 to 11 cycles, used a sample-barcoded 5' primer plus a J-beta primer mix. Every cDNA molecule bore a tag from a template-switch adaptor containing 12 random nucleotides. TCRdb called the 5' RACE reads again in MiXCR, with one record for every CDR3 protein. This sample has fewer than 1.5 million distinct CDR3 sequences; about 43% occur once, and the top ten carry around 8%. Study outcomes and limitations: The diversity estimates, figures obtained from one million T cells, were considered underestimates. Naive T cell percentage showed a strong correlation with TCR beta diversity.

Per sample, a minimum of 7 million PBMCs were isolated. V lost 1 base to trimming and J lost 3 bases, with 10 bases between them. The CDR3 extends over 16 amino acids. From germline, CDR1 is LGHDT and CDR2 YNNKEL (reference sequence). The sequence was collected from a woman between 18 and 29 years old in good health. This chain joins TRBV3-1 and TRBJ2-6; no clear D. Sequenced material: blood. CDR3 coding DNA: TGTGCCAGCAGCCAAGCTCTAGGCTTTGGGGCCAACGTCCTGACTTTC. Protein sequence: CASSQALGFGANVLTF. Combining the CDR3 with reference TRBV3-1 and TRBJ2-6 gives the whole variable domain DTAVSQTPKYLVTQMGNDKSIKCEQNLGHDTMYWYKQDSKKFLKIMFSYNNKELIINETVPNRFSPKSPDKAHLNLHINSLELGDSAVYFCASSQALGFGANVLTFGAGSRLTVL.